The text below deals with one T cell receptor (beta chain). Germline V gives CDR1 SGHRS, CDR2 YFSETQ. The J segment lost 0 bases and the V segment lost 5 bases, leaving 5 bases of the junction unmatched. This CDR3 has 14 residues. Repertoires were generated with immunoSEQ multiplex PCR, while TCRdb's copy carries only in-frame clones and drops some. The sample includes roughly 250,000 clones, about nine tenths of them seen just once. The data were taken from a study of blood T cell repertoires in COVID-19. This receptor was taken from a woman in her 30s with acute COVID-19. The chain recombines TRBV5-1 with TRBJ2-7; 7 nucleotides agree with TRBD2. Sequencing was done on a sample of PBMCs or T cells enriched from blood (not recorded which). The chain's CDR3 is CASRAGASSYEQYF. The CDR3 DNA reads TGCGCCAGCAGGGCGGGAGCGAGCTCCTACGAGCAGTACTTC. Using reference TRBV5-1 and TRBJ2-7 for the parts outside the CDR3, the full variable domain is KAGVTQTPRYLIKTRGQQVTLSCSPISGHRSVSWYQQTPGQGLQFLFEYFSETQRNKGNFPGRFSGRQFSNSRSEMNVSTLELGDSALYLCASRAGASSYEQYFGPGTRLTVT.